The text below deals with one TCR beta chain. Its specificity is not known. There are 15 residues in the CDR3. The V and J ends lost 2 bases and 6 bases respectively, with 16 bases between them. CDR1 is SGHTA, CDR2 FQGNSA, per germline. Individual cDNA molecules in this library carried unique molecular identifiers. Original processing methods: A per-sample median of roughly 96,000 TCRs was observed, with a range of about 23,224 to 690,600. TCRdb analysed the RACE reads with MiXCR anew, one entry per CDR3 protein. These V and J calls originate from TCRdb's pipeline instead of the authors' own analysis. Of 100,000 to 150,000 distinct CDR3 sequences in the sample, about 9.4% were seen once. The data stem from a study of human T cells and chemical hapten exposure. Findings of the study overall: No shift was seen in TCRs above 1 in 1000 frequency with DPC sensitization.

Indicated time point: healthy volunteer bleed at 2 weeks. The total RNA was obtained from whole blood that was not fractionated. The sequencing sample was made of whole blood. The TCR was taken from a male donor in good health. Some clones in this sample may be carry-over from other donors' samples. The chain combines TRBV7-2 with TRBJ1-2, with TRBD1 as a possible D gene (6 bases). This CDR3 reads CASSLFFRGLDGYTF. DNA of the CDR3: TGTGCCAGCAGCTTATTTTTCCGGGGGCTCGATGGCTACACCTTC.